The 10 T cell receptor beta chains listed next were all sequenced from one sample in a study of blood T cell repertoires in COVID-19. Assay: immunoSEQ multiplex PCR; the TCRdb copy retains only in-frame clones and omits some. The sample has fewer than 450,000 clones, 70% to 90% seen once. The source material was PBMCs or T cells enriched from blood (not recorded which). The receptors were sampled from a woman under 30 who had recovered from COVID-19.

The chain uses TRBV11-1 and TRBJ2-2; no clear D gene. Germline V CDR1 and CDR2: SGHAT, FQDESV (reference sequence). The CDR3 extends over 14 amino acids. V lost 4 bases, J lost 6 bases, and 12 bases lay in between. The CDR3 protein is CASSSSGWAGELFF. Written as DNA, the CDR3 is TGTGCCAGCAGCTCGTCCGGGTGGGCCGGGGAGCTGTTTTTT.

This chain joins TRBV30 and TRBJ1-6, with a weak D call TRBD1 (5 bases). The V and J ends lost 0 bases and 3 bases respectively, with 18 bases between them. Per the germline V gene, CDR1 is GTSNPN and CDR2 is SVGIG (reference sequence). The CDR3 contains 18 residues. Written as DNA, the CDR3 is TGTGCCTGGAGTGTACTGTCCATGCGGGGGATCTATAATTCACCCCTCCACTTT. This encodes CAWSVLSMRGIYNSPLHF.

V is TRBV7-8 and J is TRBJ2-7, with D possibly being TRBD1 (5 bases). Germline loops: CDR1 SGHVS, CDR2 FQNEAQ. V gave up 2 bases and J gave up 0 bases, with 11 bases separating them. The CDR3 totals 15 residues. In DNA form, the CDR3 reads TGTGCCAGCAGCTTACTTGGCAGGGACTCCTACGAGCAGTACTTC. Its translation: CASSLLGRDSYEQYF.

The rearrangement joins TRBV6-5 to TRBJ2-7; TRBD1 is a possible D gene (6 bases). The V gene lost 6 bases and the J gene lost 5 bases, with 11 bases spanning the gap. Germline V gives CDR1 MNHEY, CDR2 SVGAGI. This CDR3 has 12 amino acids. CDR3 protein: CASSRGADEQYF. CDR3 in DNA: TGTGCCAGCAGCAGGGGTGCCGACGAGCAGTACTTC.

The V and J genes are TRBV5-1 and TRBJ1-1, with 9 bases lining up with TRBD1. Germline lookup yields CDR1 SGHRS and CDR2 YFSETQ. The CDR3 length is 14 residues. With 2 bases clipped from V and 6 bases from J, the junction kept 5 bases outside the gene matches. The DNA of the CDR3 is TGCGCCAGCAGCTTACAGGGGGCCGTCCCTGAAGCTTTCTTT. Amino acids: CASSLQGAVPEAFF. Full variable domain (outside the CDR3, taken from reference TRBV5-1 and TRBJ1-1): KAGVTQTPRYLIKTRGQQVTLSCSPISGHRSVSWYQQTPGQGLQFLFEYFSETQRNKGNFPGRFSGRQFSNSRSEMNVSTLELGDSALYLCASSLQGAVPEAFFGQGTRLTVV.

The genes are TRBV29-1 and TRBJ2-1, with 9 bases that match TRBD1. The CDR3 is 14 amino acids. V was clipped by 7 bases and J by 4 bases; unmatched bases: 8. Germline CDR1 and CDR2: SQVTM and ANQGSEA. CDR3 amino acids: CSAVGQGRYNEQFF. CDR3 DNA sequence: TGCAGCGCCGTAGGACAGGGGCGGTACAATGAGCAGTTCTTC.

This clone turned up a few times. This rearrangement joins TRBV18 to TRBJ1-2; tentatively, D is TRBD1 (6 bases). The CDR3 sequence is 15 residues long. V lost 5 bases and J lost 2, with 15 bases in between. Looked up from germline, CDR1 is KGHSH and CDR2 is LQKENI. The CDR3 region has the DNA TGTGCCAGCTCAGACTGGACAGACAGGAACTATGGCTACACCTTC. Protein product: CASSDWTDRNYGYTF.

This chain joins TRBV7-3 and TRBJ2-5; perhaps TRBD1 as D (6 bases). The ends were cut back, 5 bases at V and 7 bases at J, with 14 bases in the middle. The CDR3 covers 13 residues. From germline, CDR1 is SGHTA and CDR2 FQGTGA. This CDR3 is CASSPDLGATQYF. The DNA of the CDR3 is TGTGCCAGCAGCCCGGACTTGGGGGCGACCCAGTACTTC.

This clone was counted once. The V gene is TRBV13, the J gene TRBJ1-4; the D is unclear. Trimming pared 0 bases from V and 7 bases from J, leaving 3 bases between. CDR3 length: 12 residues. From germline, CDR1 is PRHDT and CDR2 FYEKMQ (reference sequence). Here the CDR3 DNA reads TGTGCCAGCAGCTTAGGCCTTGAAAAACTGTTTTTT. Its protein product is CASSLGLEKLFF.

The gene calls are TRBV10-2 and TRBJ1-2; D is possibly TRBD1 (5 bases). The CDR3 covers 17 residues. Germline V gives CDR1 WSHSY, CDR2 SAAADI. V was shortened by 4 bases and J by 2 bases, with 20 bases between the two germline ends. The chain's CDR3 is CASSVSVPSTENYGYTF. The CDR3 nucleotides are TGCGCCAGCAGTGTTTCAGTCCCTTCGACAGAGAACTATGGCTACACCTTC.